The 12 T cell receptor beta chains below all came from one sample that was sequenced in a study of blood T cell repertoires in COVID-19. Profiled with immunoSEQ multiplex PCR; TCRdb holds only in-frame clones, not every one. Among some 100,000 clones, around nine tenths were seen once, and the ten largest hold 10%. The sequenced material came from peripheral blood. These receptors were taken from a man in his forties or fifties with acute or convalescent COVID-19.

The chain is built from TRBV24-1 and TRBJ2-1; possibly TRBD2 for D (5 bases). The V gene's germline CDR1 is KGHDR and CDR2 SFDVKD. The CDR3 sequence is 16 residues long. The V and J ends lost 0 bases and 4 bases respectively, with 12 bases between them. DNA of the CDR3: TGTGCCACCAGTGATTTGCGGGGTGGTATGTACAATGAGCAGTTCTTC. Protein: CATSDLRGGMYNEQFF.

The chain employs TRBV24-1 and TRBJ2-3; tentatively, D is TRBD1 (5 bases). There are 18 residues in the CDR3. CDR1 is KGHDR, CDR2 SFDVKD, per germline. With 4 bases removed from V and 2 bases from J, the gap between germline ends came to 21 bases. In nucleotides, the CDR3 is TGTGCCACCAGTGACCATAGGATGCAGGGTCAGGACACAGATACGCAGTATTTT. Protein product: CATSDHRMQGQDTDTQYF.

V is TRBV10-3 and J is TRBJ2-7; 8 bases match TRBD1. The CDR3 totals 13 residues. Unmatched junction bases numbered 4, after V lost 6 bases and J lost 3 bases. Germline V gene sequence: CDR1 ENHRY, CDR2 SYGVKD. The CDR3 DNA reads TGTGCCATCAGAGGGACAGGATTCTACGAGCAGTACTTC. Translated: CAIRGTGFYEQYF.

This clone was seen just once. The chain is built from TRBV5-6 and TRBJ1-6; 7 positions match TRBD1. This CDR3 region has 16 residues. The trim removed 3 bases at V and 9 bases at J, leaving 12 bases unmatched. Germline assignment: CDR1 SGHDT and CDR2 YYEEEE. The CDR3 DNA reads TGTGCCAGCAGCTCCTTACAGGGGAGTAGAAGTTCACCCCTCCACTTT. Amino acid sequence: CASSSLQGSRSSPLHF.

The CDR3 DNA follows: TGCGCCAGCAGCCAAGCTAGTCTAGCACCCTACGAGCAGTACTTC. This sequence encodes CASSQASLAPYEQYF. This chain joins TRBV4-1 and TRBJ2-7; TRBD2 is a possible D gene (5 bases). CDR3 length equals 15 residues. CDR1 and CDR2 from the germline V gene are MGHRA and YSYEKL. V lost 1 base to trimming and J lost 2 bases, with 12 bases between them.

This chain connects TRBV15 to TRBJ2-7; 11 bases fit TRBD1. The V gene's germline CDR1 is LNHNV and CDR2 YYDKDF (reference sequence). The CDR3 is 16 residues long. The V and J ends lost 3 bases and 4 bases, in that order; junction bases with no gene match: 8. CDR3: CATSRVAGQGDYEQYF. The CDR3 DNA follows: TGTGCCACCAGCAGGGTTGCGGGACAGGGGGATTACGAGCAGTACTTC.

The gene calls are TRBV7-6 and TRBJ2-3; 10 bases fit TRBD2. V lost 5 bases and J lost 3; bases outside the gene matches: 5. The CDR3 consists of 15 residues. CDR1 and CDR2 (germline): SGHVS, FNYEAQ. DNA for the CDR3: TGTGCCAGCAGCCCATTAGCGGGAGGAACAGATACGCAGTATTTT. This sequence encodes CASSPLAGGTDTQYF.

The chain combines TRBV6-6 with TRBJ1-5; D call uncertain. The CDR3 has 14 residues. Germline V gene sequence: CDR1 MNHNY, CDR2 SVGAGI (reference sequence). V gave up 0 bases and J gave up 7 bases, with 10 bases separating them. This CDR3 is CASSYSQPGQPQHF. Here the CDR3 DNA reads TGTGCCAGCAGTTACTCCCAGCCGGGGCAGCCCCAGCATTTT.

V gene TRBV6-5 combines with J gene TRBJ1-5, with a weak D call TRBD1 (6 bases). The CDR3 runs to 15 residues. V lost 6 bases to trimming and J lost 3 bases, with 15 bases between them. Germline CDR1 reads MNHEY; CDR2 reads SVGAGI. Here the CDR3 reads CASSRAGQNNQPQHF. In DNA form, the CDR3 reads TGTGCCAGCAGCCGAGCCGGACAGAACAATCAGCCCCAGCATTTT.

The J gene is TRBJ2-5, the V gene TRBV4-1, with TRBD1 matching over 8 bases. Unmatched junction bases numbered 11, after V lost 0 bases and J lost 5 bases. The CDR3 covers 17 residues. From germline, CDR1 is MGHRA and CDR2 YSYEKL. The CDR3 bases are TGCGCCAGCAGCCAAGATGCTGCTGGACAGGGACGTGAGACCCAGTACTTC. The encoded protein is CASSQDAAGQGRETQYF.

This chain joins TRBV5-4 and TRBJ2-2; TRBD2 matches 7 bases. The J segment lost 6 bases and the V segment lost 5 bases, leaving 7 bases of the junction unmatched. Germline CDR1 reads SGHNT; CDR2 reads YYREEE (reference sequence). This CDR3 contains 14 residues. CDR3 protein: CASSSTSTAGELFF. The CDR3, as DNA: TGTGCCAGCAGTTCGACTAGCACCGCCGGGGAGCTGTTTTTT.

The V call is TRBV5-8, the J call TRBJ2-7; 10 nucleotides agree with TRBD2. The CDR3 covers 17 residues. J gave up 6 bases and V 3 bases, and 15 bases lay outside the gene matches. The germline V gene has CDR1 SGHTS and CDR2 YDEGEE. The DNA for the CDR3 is TGTGCCAGCAGCTCGCCCCGGGGGCTAGCGGGAGTACGCGAGCAGTACTTC. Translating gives CASSSPRGLAGVREQYF.